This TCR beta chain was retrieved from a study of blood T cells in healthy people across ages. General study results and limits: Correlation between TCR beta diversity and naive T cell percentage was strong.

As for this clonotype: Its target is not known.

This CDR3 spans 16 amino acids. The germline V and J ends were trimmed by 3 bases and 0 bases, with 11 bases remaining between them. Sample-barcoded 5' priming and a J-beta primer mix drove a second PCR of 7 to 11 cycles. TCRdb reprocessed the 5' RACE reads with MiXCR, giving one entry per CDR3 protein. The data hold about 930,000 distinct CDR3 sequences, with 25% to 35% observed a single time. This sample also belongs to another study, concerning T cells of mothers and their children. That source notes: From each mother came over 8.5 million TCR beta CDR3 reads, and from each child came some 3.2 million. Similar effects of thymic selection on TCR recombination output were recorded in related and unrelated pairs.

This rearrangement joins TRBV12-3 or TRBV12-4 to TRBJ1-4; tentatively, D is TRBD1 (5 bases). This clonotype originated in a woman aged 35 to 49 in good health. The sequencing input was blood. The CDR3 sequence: CASSFLATATNEKLFF. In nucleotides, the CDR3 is TGTGCCAGCAGTTTTTTGGCGACAGCAACTAATGAAAAACTGTTTTTT.